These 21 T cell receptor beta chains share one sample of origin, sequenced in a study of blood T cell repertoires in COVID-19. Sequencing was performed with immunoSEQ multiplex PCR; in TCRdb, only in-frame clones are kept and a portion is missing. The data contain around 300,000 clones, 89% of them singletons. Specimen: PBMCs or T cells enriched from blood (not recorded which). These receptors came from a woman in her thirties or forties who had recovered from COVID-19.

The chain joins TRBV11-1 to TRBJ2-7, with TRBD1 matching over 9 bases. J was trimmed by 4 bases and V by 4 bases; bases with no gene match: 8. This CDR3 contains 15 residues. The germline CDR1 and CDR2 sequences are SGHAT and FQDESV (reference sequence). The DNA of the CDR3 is TGTGCCAGCAGCTCCGGGGGACAGGGATATTACGAGCAGTACTTC. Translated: CASSSGGQGYYEQYF.

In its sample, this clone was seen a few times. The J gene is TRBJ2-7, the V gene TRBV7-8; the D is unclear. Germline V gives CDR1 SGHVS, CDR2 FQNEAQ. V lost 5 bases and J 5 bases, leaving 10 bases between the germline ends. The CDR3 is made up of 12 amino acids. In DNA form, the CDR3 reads TGTGCCAGCAGCCGGCCGAGGCACGAGCAGTACTTC. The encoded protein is CASSRPRHEQYF.

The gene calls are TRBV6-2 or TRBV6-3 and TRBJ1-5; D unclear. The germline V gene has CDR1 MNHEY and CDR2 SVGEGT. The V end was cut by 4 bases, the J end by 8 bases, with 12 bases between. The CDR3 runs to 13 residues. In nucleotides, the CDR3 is TGTGCCAGCAGTTTCGGCCCCGGGGAGCCCCAGCATTTT. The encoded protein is CASSFGPGEPQHF.

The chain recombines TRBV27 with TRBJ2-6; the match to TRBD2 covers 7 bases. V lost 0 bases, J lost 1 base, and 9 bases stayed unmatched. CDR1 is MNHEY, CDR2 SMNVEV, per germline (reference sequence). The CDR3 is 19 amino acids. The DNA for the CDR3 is TGTGCCAGCAGTTTATCGATCGCGGGGGTGACTTCTGGGGCCAACGTCCTGACTTTC. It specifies CASSLSIAGVTSGANVLTF.

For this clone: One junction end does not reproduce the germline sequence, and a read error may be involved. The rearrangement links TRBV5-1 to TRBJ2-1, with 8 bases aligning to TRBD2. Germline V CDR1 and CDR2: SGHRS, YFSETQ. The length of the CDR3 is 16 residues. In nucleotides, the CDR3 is TGCGCCAGCACCTTGGGTTCCGTCGGGAGGGGCGATGAGCAGTTCTTC. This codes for CASTLGSVGRGDEQFF.

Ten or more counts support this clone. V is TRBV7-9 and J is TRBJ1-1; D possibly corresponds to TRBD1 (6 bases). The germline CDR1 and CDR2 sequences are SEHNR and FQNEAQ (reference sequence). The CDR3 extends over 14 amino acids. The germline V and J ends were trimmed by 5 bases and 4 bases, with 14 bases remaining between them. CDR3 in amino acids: CASSVIQGTTEAFF. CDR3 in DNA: TGTGCCAGCAGCGTAATACAGGGTACCACTGAAGCTTTCTTT.

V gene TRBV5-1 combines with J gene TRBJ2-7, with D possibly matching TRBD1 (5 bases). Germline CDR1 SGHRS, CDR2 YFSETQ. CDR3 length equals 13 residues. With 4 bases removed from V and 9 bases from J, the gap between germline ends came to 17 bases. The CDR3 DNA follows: TGCGCCAGCAGCCCTACCTTGACAGTCGGGCAGTACTTC. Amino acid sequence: CASSPTLTVGQYF.

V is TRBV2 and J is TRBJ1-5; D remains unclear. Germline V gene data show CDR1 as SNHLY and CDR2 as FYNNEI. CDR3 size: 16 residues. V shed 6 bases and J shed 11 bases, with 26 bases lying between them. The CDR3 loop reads CASSPEGRRNPRAQHF. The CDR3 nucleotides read TGTGCCAGCAGCCCTGAGGGTAGACGAAATCCGAGGGCCCAGCATTTT.

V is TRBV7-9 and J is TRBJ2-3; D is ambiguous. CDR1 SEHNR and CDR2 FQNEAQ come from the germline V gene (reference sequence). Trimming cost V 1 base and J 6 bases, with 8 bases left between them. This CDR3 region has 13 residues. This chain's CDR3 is CASSLGARDTQYF. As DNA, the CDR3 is TGTGCCAGCAGCTTAGGGGCTCGGGATACGCAGTATTTT.

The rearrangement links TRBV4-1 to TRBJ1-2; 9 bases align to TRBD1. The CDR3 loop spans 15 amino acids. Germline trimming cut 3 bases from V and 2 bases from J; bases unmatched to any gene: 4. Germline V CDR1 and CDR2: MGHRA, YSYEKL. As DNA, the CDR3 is TGCGCCAGCAGCCACCCCGGGACAGGGAACTATGGCTACACCTTC. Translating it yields CASSHPGTGNYGYTF.

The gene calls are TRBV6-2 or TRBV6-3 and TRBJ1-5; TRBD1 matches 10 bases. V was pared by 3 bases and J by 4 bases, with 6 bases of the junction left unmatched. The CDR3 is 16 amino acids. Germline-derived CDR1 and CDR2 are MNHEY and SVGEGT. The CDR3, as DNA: TGTGCCAGCAGTTATTCCGGGACAGGGGTTAATCAGCCCCAGCATTTT. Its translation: CASSYSGTGVNQPQHF.

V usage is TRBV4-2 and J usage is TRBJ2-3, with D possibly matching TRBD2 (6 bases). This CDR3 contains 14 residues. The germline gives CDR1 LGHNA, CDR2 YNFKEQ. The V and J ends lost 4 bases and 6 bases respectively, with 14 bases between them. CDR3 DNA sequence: TGTGCCAGCAGCCGGAGGGACGGCGACGATACGCAGTATTTT. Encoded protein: CASSRRDGDDTQYF.

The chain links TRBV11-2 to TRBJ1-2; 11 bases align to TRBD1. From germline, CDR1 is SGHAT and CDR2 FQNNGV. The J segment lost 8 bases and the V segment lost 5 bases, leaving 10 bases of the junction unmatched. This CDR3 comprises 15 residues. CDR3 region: CASSPGQGESVGYTF. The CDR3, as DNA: TGTGCCAGCAGCCCGGGACAGGGGGAATCGGTGGGCTACACCTTC.

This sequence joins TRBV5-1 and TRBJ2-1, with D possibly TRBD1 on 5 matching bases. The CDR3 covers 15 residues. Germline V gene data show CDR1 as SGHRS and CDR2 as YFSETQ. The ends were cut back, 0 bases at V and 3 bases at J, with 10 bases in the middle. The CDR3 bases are TGCGCCAGCAGCTTGGCAGGGCAACGCTACAATGAGCAGTTCTTC. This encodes CASSLAGQRYNEQFF. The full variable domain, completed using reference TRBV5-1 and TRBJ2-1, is KAGVTQTPRYLIKTRGQQVTLSCSPISGHRSVSWYQQTPGQGLQFLFEYFSETQRNKGNFPGRFSGRQFSNSRSEMNVSTLELGDSALYLCASSLAGQRYNEQFFGPGTRLTVL.

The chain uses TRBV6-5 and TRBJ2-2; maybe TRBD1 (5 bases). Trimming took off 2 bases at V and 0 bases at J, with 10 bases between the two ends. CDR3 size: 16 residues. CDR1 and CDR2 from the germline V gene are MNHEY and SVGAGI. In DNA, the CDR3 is TGTGCCAGCAGTTACGAAGCGACAGCGAACACCGGGGAGCTGTTTTTT. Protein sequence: CASSYEATANTGELFF.

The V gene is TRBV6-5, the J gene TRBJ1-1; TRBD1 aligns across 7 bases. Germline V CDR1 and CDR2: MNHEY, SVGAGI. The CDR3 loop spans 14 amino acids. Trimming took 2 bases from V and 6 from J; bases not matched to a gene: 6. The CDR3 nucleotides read TGTGCCAGCAGTTACACGCTAGGGGGCCCTGAAGCTTTCTTT. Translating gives CASSYTLGGPEAFF.

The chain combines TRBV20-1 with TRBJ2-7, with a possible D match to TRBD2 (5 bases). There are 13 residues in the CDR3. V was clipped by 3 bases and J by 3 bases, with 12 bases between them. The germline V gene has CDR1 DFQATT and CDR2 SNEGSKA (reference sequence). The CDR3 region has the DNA TGCAGTGCTAGTGGCTCCCGGGGCTACGAGCAGTACTTC. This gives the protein CSASGSRGYEQYF.

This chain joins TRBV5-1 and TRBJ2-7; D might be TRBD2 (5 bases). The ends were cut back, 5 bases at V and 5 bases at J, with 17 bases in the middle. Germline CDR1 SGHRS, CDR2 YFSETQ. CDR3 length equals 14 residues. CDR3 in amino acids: CASRRVGMGNEQYF. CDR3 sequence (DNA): TGCGCCAGCAGGAGGGTGGGAATGGGGAACGAGCAGTACTTC.

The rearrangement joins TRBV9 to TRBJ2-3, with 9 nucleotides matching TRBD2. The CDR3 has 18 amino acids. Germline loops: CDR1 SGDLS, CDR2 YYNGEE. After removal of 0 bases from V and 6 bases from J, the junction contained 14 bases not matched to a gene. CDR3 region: CASSVAIVAGGPSDTQYF. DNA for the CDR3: TGTGCCAGCAGCGTAGCAATCGTGGCGGGAGGGCCATCTGATACGCAGTATTTT.

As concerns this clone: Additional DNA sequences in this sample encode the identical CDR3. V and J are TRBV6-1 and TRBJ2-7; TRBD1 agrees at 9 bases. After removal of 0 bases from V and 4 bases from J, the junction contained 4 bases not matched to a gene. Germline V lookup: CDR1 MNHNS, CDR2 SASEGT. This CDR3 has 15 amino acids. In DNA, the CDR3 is TGTGCCAGCAGTGAAGCCCCGGGACAGGGATACGAGCAGTACTTC. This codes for CASSEAPGQGYEQYF.

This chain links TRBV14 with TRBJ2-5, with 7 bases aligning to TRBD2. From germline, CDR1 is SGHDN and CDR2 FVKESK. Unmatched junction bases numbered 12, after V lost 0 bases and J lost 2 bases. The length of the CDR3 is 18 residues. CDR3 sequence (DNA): TGTGCCAGCAGCCAAGAGTTGGCGTCGCGGGGGATACAAGAGACCCAGTACTTC. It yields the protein CASSQELASRGIQETQYF.